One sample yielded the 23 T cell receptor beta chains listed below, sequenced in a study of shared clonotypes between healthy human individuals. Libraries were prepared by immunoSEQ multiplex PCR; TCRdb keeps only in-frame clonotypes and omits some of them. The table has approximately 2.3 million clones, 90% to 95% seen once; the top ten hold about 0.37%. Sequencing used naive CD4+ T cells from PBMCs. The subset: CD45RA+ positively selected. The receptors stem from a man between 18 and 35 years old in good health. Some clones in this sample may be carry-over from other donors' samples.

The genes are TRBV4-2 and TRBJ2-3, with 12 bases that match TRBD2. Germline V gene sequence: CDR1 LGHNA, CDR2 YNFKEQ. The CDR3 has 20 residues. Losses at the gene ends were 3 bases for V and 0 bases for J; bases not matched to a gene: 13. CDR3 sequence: CASSQYSGTSGFSSTDTQYF. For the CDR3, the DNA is TGTGCCAGCAGCCAGTACTCCGGGACTAGCGGGTTCTCTAGCACAGATACGCAGTATTTT.

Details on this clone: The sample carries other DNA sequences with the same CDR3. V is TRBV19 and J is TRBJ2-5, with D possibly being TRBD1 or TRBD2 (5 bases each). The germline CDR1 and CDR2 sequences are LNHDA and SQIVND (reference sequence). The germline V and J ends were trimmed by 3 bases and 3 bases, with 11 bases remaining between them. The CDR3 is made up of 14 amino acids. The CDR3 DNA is TGTGCCAGTAGTATCGGGACCGGCGAAGAGACCCAGTACTTC. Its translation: CASSIGTGEETQYF.

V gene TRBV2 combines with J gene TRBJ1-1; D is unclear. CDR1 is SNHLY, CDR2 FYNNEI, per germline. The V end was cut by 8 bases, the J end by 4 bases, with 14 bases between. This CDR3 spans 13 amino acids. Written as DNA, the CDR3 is TGTGCCAGCGTCGGAGAACTGGGCACTGAAGCTTTCTTT. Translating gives CASVGELGTEAFF.

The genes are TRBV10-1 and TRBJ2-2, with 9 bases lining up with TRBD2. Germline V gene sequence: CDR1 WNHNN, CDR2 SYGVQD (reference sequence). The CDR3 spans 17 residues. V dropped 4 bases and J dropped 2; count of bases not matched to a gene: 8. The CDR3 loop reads CASSGGLAGRNTGELFF. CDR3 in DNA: TGCGCCAGCAGTGGGGGGCTAGCGGGGCGAAACACCGGGGAGCTGTTTTTT.

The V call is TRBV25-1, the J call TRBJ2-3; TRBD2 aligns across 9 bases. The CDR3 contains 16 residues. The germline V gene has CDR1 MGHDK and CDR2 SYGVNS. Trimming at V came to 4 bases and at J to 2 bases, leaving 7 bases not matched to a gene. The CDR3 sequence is CASSGESGRTTDTQYF. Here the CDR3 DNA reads TGTGCCAGCAGTGGCGAAAGCGGGAGGACCACAGATACGCAGTATTTT.

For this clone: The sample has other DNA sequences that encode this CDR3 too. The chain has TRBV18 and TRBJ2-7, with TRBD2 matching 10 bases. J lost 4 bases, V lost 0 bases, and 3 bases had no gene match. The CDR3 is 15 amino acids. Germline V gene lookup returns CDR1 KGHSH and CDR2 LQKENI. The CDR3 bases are TGTGCCAGCTCACCACCCAGCGGGAGGGGGTACGAGCAGTACTTC. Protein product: CASSPPSGRGYEQYF.

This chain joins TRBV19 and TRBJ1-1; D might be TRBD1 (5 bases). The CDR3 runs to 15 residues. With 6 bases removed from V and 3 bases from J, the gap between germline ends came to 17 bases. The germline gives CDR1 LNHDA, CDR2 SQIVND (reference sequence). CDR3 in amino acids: CASRSAGNSDTEAFF. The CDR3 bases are TGTGCCAGTAGATCCGCAGGGAATTCCGACACTGAAGCTTTCTTT.

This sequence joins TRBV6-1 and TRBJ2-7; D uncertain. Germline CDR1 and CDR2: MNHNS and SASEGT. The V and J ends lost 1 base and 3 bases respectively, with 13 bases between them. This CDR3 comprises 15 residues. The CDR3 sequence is CASSEGEHSVYEQYF. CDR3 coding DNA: TGTGCCAGCAGTGAAGGAGAACACAGTGTCTACGAGCAGTACTTC.

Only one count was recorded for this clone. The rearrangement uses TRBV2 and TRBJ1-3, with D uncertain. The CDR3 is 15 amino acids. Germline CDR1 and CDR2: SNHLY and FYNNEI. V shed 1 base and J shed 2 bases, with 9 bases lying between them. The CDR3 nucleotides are TGTGCCAGCAGTGAAGACCCCTCTCCTGGAAACACCATATATTTT. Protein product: CASSEDPSPGNTIYF. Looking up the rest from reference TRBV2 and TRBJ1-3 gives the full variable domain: EPEVTQTPSHQVTQMGQEVILRCVPISNHLYFYWYRQILGQKVEFLVSFYNNEISEKSEIFDDQFSVERPDGSNFTLKIRSTKLEDSAMYFCASSEDPSPGNTIYFGEGSWLTVV.

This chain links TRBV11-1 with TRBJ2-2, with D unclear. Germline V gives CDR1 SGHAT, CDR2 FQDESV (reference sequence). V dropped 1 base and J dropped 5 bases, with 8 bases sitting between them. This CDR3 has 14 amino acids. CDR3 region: CASSLGFLTGELFF. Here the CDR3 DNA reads TGTGCCAGCAGCTTAGGGTTCCTGACCGGGGAGCTGTTTTTT.

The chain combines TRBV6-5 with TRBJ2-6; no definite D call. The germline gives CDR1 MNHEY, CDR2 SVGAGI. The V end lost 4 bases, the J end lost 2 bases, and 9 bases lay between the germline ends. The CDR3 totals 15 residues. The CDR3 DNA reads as TGTGCCAGCAGTTCCCCGCGGACTGGGGCCAACGTCCTGACTTTC. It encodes CASSSPRTGANVLTF.

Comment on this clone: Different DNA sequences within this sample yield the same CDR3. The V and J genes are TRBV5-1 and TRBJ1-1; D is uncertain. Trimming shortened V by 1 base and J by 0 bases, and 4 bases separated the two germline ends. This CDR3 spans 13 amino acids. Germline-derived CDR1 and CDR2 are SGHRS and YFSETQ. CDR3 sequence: CASSLILNTEAFF. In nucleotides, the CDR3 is TGCGCCAGCAGCTTGATATTGAACACTGAAGCTTTCTTT.

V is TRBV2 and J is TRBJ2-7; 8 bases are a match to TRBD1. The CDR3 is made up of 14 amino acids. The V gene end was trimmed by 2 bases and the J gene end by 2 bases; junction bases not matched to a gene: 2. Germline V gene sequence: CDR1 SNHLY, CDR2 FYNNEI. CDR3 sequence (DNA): TGTGCCAGCAGTGAACGGACAGGGCCCTACGAGCAGTACTTC. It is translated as CASSERTGPYEQYF.

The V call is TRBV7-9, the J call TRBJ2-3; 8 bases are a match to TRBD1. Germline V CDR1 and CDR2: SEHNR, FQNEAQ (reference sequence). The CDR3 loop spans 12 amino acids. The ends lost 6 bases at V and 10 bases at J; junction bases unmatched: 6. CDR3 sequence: CASSLQGGSQYF. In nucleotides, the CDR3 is TGTGCCAGCAGTTTACAGGGGGGATCGCAGTATTTT.

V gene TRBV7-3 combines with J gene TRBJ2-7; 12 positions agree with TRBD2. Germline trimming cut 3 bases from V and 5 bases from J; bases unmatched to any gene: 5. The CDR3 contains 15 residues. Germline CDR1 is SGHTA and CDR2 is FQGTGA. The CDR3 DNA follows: TGTGCCAGCAGCTTTGGACTAGCGGGAAACCACGAGCAGTACTTC. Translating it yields CASSFGLAGNHEQYF.

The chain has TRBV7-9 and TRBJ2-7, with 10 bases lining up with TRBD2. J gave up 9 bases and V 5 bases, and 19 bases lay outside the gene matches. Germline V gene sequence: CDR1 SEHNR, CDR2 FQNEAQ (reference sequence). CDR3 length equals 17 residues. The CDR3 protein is CASSRGTSAGRFVRQYF. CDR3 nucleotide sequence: TGTGCCAGCAGCCGAGGGACTAGCGCGGGCCGGTTTGTACGGCAGTACTTC.

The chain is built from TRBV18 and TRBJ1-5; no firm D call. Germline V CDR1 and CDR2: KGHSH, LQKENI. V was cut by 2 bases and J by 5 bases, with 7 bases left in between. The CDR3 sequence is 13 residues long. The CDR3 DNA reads TGTGCCAGCTCACCAGAGAGGCATCAGCCCCAGCATTTT. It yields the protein CASSPERHQPQHF.

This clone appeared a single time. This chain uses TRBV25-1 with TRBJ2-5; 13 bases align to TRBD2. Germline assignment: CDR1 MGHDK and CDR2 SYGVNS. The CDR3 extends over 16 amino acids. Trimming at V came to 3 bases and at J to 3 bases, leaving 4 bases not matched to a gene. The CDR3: CASSDRGLAGKETQYF. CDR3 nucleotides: TGTGCCAGCAGTGACCGGGGACTAGCGGGAAAAGAGACCCAGTACTTC.

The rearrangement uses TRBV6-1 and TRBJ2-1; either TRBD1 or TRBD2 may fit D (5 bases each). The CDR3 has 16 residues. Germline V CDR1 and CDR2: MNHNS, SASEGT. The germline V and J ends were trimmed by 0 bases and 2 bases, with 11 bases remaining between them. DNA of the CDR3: TGTGCCAGCAGTGAAGCGGGGGAACGGCCCTACAATGAGCAGTTCTTC. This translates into CASSEAGERPYNEQFF.

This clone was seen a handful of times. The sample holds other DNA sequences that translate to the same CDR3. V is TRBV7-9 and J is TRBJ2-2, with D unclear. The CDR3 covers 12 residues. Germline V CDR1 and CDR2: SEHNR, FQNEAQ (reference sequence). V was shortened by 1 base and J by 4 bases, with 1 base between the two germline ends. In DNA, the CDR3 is TGTGCCAGCAGCTTAGGCACCGGGGAGCTGTTTTTT. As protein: CASSLGTGELFF.

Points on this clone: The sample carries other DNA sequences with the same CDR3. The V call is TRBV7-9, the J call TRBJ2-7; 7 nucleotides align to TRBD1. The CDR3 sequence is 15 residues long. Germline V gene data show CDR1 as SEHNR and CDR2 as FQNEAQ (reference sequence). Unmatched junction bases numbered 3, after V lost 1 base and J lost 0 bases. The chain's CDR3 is CASSLGAGGSYEQYF. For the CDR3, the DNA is TGTGCCAGCAGCTTAGGTGCAGGGGGCTCCTACGAGCAGTACTTC.

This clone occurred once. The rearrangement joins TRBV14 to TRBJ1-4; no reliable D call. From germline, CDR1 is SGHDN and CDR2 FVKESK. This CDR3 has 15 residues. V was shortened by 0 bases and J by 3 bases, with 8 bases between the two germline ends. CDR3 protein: CASSQDLGANEKLFF. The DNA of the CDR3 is TGTGCCAGCAGCCAAGATTTGGGAGCTAATGAAAAACTGTTTTTT.

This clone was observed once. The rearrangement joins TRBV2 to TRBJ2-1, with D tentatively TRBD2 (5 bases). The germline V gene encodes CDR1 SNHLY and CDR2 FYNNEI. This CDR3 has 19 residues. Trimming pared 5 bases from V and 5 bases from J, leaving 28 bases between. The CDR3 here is CASSITVMPEATSNNEQFF. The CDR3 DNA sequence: TGTGCCAGCAGTATCACGGTCATGCCGGAGGCCACCAGTAACAATGAGCAGTTCTTC.